Listed here is a single T cell receptor (beta chain). Its target is unknown. The CDR3 totals 14 residues. The V gene's germline CDR1 is MNHEY and CDR2 SVGEGT. Trimming stripped 6 bases from V and 2 bases from J, with 12 bases between. Combining a sample-barcoded 5' primer with a J-beta primer mix, a second PCR ran for roughly 7 to 12 cycles. The template-switch adaptor was a 5' adaptor with 12 random nucleotides. It tagged each cDNA molecule. TCRdb itself ran the 5' RACE reads through MiXCR, one entry per CDR3 protein. The table includes about 1.8 million distinct CDR3 sequences, about 50% detected once. Russia was home to the donors, healthy Caucasian individuals aged about 6 to 90. These data belong to a study of blood T cells in healthy people across ages. Findings and caveats of the study: Older age went with lower TCR beta diversity per million T cells, in a roughly linear way. In long-lived donors, naive CD4+ cell counts and diversity exceeded those of aged donors.

This sequence joins TRBV6-2 or TRBV6-3 and TRBJ2-3; a possible D gene is TRBD1 (6 bases). The clonotype comes from a middle-aged woman in good health. Material for sequencing was blood. CDR3 protein: CASSYAGVTDTQYF. The CDR3 region has the DNA TGTGCCAGCAGCTATGCAGGGGTCACAGATACGCAGTATTTT.